The TCR beta chain described here comes from a study of CD8+ T cells in alopecia areata. Looking at the study overall: Twice a day, 5 to 10 mg of oral tofacitinib was administered to treated patients. Study-level points and caveats: Higher clonality was seen in lesional scalp than in normal scalp, especially in alopecia totalis/universalis. Sequence data from scalp samples additionally include resident alphabeta T cells of normal skin.

On this clone itself: The antigen is not known.

CDR1 SQVTM and CDR2 ANQGSEA come from the germline V gene. V was trimmed by 5 bases and J by 4 bases, leaving 14 bases between them. CDR3 length equals 13 residues. cDNA reverse transcribed from extracted RNA served as the sequencing template. Sequencing was performed with immunoSEQ multiplex PCR; in TCRdb, only in-frame clones are kept and a portion is missing. This sample carries some 100,000 clones, 30% to 40% of them seen once, and the ten largest clones take approximately 3.3%. This TCR was sampled from a human donor with alopecia areata. Input material: CD4+ T cells sorted from blood. J is TRBJ1-2 and V is TRBV29-1, with TRBD1 as a possible D gene (5 bases). CDR3 region: CSVFMGPAYGYTF. CDR3 coding DNA: TGCAGCGTTTTTATGGGACCCGCCTATGGCTACACCTTC. The complete variable domain, with remaining parts taken from reference TRBV29-1 and TRBJ1-2, reads SAVISQKPSRDICQRGTSLTIQCQVDSQVTMMFWYRQQPGQSLTLIATANQGSEATYESGFVIDKFPISRPNLTFSTLTVSNMSPEDSSIYLCSVFMGPAYGYTFGSGTRLTVV.